These 16 T cell receptor beta chains originate from one sample sequenced in a study of CD8 T cells in Susac syndrome. Roughly 0.45 to 1 ug RNA was reverse transcribed with random hexamers. A single record per CDR3 protein comes from TCRdb applying MiXCR to the immunoSEQ multiplex PCR reads. The data show approximately 230,000 distinct CDR3 sequences, with around 95% seen just once and 0.06% to 0.08% held by the top ten. The sample taken for sequencing was CD4+ T cells from PBMCs. The receptor source for this set is a human donor with multiple sclerosis.

This chain connects TRBV28 to TRBJ1-5, with D maybe TRBD1 (5 bases). Germline-derived CDR1 and CDR2 are MDHEN and SYDVKM. The CDR3 is 17 residues long. V was cut by 2 bases and J by 4 bases, with 18 bases left in between. CDR3 nucleotide sequence: TGTGCCAGCAGTTTAGCCCTGTGGAGGGGCCGTAATCAGCCCCAGCATTTT. Translating it yields CASSLALWRGRNQPQHF.

This clonotype was seen a few times. V gene TRBV27 combines with J gene TRBJ1-1, with unresolved D. Germline V lookup: CDR1 MNHEY, CDR2 SMNVEV (reference sequence). V lost 3 bases to trimming and J lost 2 bases, with 10 bases between them. The CDR3 runs 14 residues. For the CDR3, the DNA is TGTGCCAGCAGTTTCTCGGGAGCTAACACTGAAGCTTTCTTT. Translating gives CASSFSGANTEAFF.

The V gene is TRBV27, the J gene TRBJ2-3; 7 nucleotides match TRBD2. Germline trimming cut 3 bases from V and 2 bases from J; bases unmatched to any gene: 11. The CDR3 has 17 residues. Germline V gives CDR1 MNHEY, CDR2 SMNVEV (reference sequence). CDR3: CASSLDWAGVTTDTQYF. CDR3 bases: TGTGCCAGCAGTTTGGATTGGGCGGGGGTCACCACAGATACGCAGTATTTT.

The chain couples TRBV24-1 to TRBJ2-2; possibly TRBD2 for D (6 bases). The germline gives CDR1 KGHDR, CDR2 SFDVKD. V was clipped by 8 bases and J by 1 base, with 7 bases between them. The CDR3 is made up of 13 amino acids. The CDR3 region has the DNA TGTGCCACCACGCGGGGGAACACCGGGGAGCTGTTTTTT. Translation: CATTRGNTGELFF.

The chain employs TRBV20-1 and TRBJ1-6, with D perhaps TRBD1 (6 bases). V dropped 0 bases and J dropped 2 bases, with 17 bases sitting between them. The CDR3 spans 18 residues. Germline assignment: CDR1 DFQATT and CDR2 SNEGSKA (reference sequence). The CDR3 sequence is CSARESGRGVAYNSPLHF. For the CDR3, the DNA is TGCAGTGCTAGAGAGTCGGGAAGGGGGGTTGCCTATAATTCACCCCTCCACTTT.

This sequence joins TRBV19 and TRBJ1-4; no firm D call. Trimming removed 5 bases from V and 9 bases from J, with 13 bases in between. Germline V gene lookup returns CDR1 LNHDA and CDR2 SQIVND (reference sequence). This CDR3 comprises 13 residues. In DNA form, the CDR3 reads TGTGCCAGTAGTGATCCGGGCCAAAAAAAACTGTTTTTT. Translating gives CASSDPGQKKLFF.

J is TRBJ2-5 and V is TRBV14; possible D gene TRBD2, 5 bases. The CDR3 loop spans 14 amino acids. Deletions cut 4 bases from V and 2 bases from J, with 11 bases between. The germline gives CDR1 SGHDN, CDR2 FVKESK. CDR3 nucleotide sequence: TGTGCCAGCAGCCCCCGGGGAGCACAAGAGACCCAGTACTTC. Protein product: CASSPRGAQETQYF.

V usage is TRBV3-1 and J usage is TRBJ1-4; D uncertain. The CDR3 contains 14 residues. The ends were cut back, 2 bases at V and 4 bases at J, with 8 bases in the middle. Germline loops: CDR1 LGHDT, CDR2 YNNKEL (reference sequence). The CDR3 here is CASSQRRGNEKLFF. CDR3 coding DNA: TGTGCCAGCAGCCAAAGGAGAGGTAATGAAAAACTGTTTTTT.

The gene calls are TRBV6-5 and TRBJ2-7, with D maybe TRBD2 (5 bases). Trimming took off 8 bases at V and 1 base at J, with 12 bases between the two ends. CDR1 is MNHEY, CDR2 SVGAGI, per germline. The CDR3 is made up of 13 amino acids. The CDR3 is CASGSLTSYEQYV. For the CDR3, the DNA is TGTGCCAGCGGGAGCCTCACTTCCTACGAGCAGTACGTC.

Notes on this clonotype: Relative to the germline gene, one junction end is altered; a read error may explain this. J is TRBJ2-6 and V is TRBV7-7, with a tentative D call TRBD2 (6 bases). The CDR3 runs 18 residues. Germline V lookup: CDR1 SSHAT, CDR2 FNYEAQ (reference sequence). CDR3 in DNA: TGTGCTAGCAGCCAACTAGCCTGGGGGAACTCTGGGGCCAACGTCCTGACTTTC. It is translated as CASSQLAWGNSGANVLTF. Combining the CDR3 with reference TRBV7-7 and TRBJ2-6 gives the whole variable domain GAGVSQSPRYKVTKRGQDVTLRCDPISSHATLYWYQQALGQGPEFLTYFNYEAQPDKSGLPSDRFSAERPEGSISTLTIQRTEQRDSAMYRCASSQLAWGNSGANVLTFGAGSRLTVL.

V is TRBV28 and J is TRBJ1-2; D uncertain. The germline V and J ends were trimmed by 3 bases and 0 bases, with 8 bases remaining between them. Germline CDR1 is MDHEN and CDR2 is SYDVKM. The CDR3 has 14 amino acids. CDR3 in amino acids: CASSFRTTNYGYTF. As DNA, the CDR3 is TGTGCCAGCAGTTTTCGGACGACTAACTATGGCTACACCTTC.

This clonotype was recorded only once. The J gene is TRBJ2-3, the V gene TRBV7-2; D remains unclear. Germline V gives CDR1 SGHTA, CDR2 FQGNSA. Trimming removed 5 bases from V and 1 base from J, with 4 bases in between. The CDR3 sequence is 12 residues long. The CDR3 sequence is CASSRRTDTQYF. The CDR3 DNA is TGTGCCAGCAGCCGCCGCACAGATACGCAGTATTTT.

The rearrangement uses TRBV7-9 and TRBJ2-1, with D possibly being TRBD1 or TRBD2 (7 bases each). The V gene lost 5 bases and the J gene lost 6 bases, with 17 bases spanning the gap. The CDR3 loop spans 15 amino acids. The germline V gene has CDR1 SEHNR and CDR2 FQNEAQ (reference sequence). DNA for the CDR3: TGTGCCAGCAGCCTTGGGGGGGGACAGTTCAATGAGCAGTTCTTC. It codes for CASSLGGGQFNEQFF.

The chain couples TRBV12-5 to TRBJ1-2; no clear D. Germline V lookup: CDR1 LGHNT, CDR2 FRNRAP. CDR3 length: 14 residues. V was cut by 2 bases and J by 4 bases, with 11 bases left in between. The CDR3, as DNA: TGTGCTAGTGGTTTGACCCTTTTGGGCTATGGCTACACCTTC. Protein product: CASGLTLLGYGYTF.

This clonotype came up a few times. The J gene is TRBJ2-5, the V gene TRBV13; the match to TRBD1 covers 7 bases. Trimming removed 3 bases from V and 3 bases from J; junction bases left unmatched: 4. The V gene's germline CDR1 is PRHDT and CDR2 FYEKMQ (reference sequence). The CDR3 consists of 14 residues. CDR3 sequence (DNA): TGTGCCAGCAGCTTTGACAGGGAAGAAGAGACCCAGTACTTC. This translates into CASSFDREEETQYF.

V usage is TRBV12-3 or TRBV12-4 and J usage is TRBJ1-5; D may be TRBD1 (6 bases). CDR3 length: 15 residues. V dropped 3 bases and J dropped 5 bases, with 14 bases sitting between them. CDR3 amino acids: CASSFGGGGDQPQHF. The CDR3 DNA follows: TGTGCCAGCAGTTTTGGGGGAGGGGGTGATCAGCCCCAGCATTTT.